Listed here is a single T cell receptor (beta chain). This may be a read error, as it is one base from a much larger clone. This sample stems from a study of blood T cells in healthy people across ages. The CDR3 is 12 amino acids. Trimming removed 6 bases from V and 5 bases from J; junction bases left unmatched: 6. From germline, CDR1 is SQVTM and CDR2 ANQGSEA. For the second PCR, which ran for 7 to 11 cycles, a sample-barcoded 5' primer and a J-beta primer mix were used. TCRdb reanalysed the 5' RACE reads using MiXCR and keeps one entry per CDR3 protein. The sample lists around 1,500,000 distinct CDR3 sequences, roughly 28% occurring once.

The TCR sequence derives from a woman in her thirties in good health. The genes are TRBV29-1 and TRBJ2-7; 8 bases are shared with TRBD2. The sequencing input was blood. CDR3: CSVGTSGDEQYF. The CDR3 bases are TGCAGCGTCGGGACTAGTGGCGACGAGCAGTACTTC.